At least ten counts were recorded for the clone carrying this T cell receptor beta chain. Antigen specificity is unknown. The data originate from a study of glioma-infiltrating T cells. Study-wide findings and caveats: Non-neoplastic patients had below-expected tissue-blood divergence, while all gliomas exceeded expectation.

TCR alpha and beta CDR3 regions were amplified from RNA using iRepertoire nested multiplex PCR. TCRdb reprocessed the multiplex PCR reads via MiXCR and lists one record per CDR3 protein. The sample lists more than 95,000 distinct CDR3 sequences; roughly 20% were seen once. Germline V gene sequence: CDR1 MNHEY, CDR2 SVGEGT. V gave up 4 bases and J gave up 1 base, with 13 bases separating them. The CDR3 sequence is 15 residues long. V is TRBV6-2 or TRBV6-3 and J is TRBJ1-1; D is unresolved. The specimen sequenced was glioma tissue, nonneoplastic brain tissue, or PBMCs (not recorded which). This TCR came from a human donor with low-grade glioma or glioblastoma, undergoing nonglioma brain surgery, or in good health (not recorded which). This CDR3 is CASSFRDLTNTEAFF. Written as DNA, the CDR3 is TGTGCCAGCAGTTTCCGAGATTTAACGAACACTGAAGCTTTCTTT.